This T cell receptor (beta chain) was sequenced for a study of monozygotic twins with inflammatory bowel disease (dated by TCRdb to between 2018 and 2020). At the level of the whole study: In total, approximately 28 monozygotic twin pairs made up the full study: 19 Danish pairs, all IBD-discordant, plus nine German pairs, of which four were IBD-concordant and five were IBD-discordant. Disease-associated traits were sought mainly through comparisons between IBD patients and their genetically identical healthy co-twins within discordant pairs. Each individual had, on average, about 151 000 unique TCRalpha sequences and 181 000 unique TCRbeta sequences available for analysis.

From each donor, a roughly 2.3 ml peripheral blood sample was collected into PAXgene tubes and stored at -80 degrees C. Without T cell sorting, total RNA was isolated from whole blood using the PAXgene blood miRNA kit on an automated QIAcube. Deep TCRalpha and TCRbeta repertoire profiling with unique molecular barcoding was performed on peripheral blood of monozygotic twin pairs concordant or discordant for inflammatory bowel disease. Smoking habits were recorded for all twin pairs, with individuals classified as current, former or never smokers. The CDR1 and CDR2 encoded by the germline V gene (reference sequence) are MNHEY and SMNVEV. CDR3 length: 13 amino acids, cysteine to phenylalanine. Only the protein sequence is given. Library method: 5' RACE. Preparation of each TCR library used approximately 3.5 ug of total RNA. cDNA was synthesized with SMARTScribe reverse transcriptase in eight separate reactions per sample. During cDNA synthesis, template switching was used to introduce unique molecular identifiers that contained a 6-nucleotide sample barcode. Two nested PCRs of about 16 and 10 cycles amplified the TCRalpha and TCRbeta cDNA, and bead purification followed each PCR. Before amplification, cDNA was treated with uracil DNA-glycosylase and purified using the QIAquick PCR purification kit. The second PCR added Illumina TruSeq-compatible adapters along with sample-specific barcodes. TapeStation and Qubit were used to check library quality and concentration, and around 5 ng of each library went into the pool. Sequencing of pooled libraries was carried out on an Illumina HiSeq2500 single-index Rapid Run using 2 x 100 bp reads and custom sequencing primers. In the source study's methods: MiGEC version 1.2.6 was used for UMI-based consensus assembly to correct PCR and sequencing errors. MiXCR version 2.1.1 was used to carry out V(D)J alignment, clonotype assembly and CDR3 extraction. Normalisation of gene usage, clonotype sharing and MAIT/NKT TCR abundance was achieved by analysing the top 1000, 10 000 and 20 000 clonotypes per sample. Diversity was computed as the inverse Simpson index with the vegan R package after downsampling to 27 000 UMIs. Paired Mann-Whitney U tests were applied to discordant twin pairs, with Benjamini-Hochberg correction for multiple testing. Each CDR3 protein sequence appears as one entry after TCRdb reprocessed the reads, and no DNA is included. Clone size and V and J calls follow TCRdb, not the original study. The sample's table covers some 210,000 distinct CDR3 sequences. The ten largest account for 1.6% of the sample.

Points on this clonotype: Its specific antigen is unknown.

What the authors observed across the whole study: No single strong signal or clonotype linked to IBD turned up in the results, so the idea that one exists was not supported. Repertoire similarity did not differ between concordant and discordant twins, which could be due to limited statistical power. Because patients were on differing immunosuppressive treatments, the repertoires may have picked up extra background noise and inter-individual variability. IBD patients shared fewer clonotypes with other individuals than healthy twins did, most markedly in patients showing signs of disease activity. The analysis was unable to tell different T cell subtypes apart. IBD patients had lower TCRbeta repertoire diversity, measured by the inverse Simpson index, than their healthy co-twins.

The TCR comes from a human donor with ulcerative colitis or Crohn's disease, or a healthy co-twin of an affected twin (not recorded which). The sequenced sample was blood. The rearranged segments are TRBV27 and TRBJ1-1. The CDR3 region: CASSFSSGLEAFF.